The sequence of this T cell receptor beta chain was determined in a study of cytomegalovirus exposure and HLA in healthy donors. PCR primers comprised 60 Vbeta and 13 Jbeta primers. Profiled with immunoSEQ multiplex PCR; TCRdb holds only in-frame clones, not every one. The sample has about 94,000 clones, less than 80% seen once. The CDR3 is made up of 14 amino acids. V lost 3 bases, J lost 6 bases, and 4 bases stayed unmatched. In germline, CDR1 is SNHLY, CDR2 FYNNEI. This clone was seen a handful of times. What was sequenced was PBMCs. The chain links TRBV2 to TRBJ2-1, with TRBD2 matching 8 bases. The receptor comes from a man aged 25 to 45 in good health and CMV-seropositive. CDR3 nucleotides: TGTGCCAGCAGTGATAGGACTAGCATCAATGAGCAGTTCTTC. It yields the protein CASSDRTSINEQFF.